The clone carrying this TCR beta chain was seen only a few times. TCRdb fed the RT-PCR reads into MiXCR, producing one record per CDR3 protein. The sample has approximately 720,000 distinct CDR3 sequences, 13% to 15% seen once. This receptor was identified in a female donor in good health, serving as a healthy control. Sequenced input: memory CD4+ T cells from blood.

The CDR3, as DNA: TGCAGCGTTGCGTCCCAGGCCGGGACGGAATACAATGAGCAGTTCTTC. Translated: CSVASQAGTEYNEQFF. The chain couples TRBV29-1 to TRBJ2-1, with D perhaps TRBD1 or TRBD2 (5 bases each). CDR1 SQVTM and CDR2 ANQGSEA come from the germline V gene. The CDR3 contains 16 residues. V dropped 4 bases and J dropped 4 bases, with 20 bases sitting between them.